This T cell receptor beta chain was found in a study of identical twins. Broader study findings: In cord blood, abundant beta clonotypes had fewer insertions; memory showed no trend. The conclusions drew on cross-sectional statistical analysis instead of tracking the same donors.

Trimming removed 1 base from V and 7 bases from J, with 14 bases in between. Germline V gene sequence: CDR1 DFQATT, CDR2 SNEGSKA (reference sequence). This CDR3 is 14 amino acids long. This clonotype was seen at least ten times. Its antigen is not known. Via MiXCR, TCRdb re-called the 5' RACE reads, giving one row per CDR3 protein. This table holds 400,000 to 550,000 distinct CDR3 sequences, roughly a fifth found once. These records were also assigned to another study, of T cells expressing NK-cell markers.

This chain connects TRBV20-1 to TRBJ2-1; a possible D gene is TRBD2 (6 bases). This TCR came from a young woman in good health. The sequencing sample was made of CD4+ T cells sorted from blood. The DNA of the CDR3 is TGCAGTGCTAGAGTTGCGACTAGTATGAATGAGCAGTTCTTC. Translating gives CSARVATSMNEQFF.